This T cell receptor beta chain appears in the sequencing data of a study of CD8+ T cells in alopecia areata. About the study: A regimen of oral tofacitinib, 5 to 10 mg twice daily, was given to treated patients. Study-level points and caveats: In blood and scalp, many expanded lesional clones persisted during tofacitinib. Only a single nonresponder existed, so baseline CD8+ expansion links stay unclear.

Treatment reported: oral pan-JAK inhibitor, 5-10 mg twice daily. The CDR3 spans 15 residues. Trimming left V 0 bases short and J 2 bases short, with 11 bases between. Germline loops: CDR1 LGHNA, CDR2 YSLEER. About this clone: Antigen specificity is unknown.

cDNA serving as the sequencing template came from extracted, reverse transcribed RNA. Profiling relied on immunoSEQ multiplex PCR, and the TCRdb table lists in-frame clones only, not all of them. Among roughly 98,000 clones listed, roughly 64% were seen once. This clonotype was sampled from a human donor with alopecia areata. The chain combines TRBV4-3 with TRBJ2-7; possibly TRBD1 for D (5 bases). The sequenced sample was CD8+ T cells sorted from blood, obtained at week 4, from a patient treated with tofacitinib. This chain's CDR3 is CASSQETEPAYEQYF. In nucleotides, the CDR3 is TGCGCCAGCAGCCAAGAGACAGAGCCTGCCTACGAGCAGTACTTC.